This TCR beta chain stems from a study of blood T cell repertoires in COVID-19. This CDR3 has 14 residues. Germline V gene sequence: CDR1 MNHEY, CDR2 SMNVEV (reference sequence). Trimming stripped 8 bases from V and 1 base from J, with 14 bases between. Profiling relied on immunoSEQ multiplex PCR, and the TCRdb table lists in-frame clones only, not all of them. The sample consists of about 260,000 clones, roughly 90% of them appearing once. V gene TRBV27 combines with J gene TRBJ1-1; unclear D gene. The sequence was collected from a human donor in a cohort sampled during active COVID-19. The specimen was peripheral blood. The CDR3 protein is CASSLDPGNTEAFF. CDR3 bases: TGTGCCAGCTCCCTGGATCCGGGGAACACTGAAGCTTTCTTT.